A single T cell receptor beta chain is shown here with its context. These data are taken from a study of cytomegalovirus exposure and HLA in healthy donors. Data came from immunoSEQ multiplex PCR; TCRdb stores just in-frame clones and leaves some out. The sample includes some 170,000 clones, approximately 89% of them seen just once. The germline gives CDR1 SGHKS, CDR2 YYEKEE (reference sequence). The CDR3 contains 16 residues. Trimming cost V 1 base and J 3 bases, with 17 bases left between them. The J gene is TRBJ2-7, the V gene TRBV5-5; TRBD2 is a possible D gene (7 bases). The clonotype comes from a man aged 25-45 years in good health and CMV-seropositive. The sequencing sample was made of PBMCs. The CDR3 sequence: CASSLNGGPRYYEQYF. In DNA form, the CDR3 reads TGTGCCAGCAGCTTGAACGGGGGGCCAAGGTACTACGAGCAGTACTTC. Drawing the rest from reference TRBV5-5 and TRBJ2-7, the complete variable domain is DAGVTQSPTHLIKTRGQQVTLRCSPISGHKSVSWYQQVLGQGPQFIFQYYEKEERGRGNFPDRFSARQFPNYSSELNVNALLLGDSALYLCASSLNGGPRYYEQYFGPGTRLTVT.